The rows below give T cell receptor beta chains drawn from one sample of a study of control samples from healthy donors and cancer patients. Produced via immunoSEQ multiplex PCR; TCRdb's table is partial and in-frame only. The table has approximately 120,000 clones, over 75% seen once. Sequencing used blood. The origin of the receptors is a middle-aged man in good health. Each CDR3 is given with its conserved first and last residue. D genes are given only for firm matches. Some rows have no size entry. The others give once, few or many, or a class for an expanded clone.

J gene	D gene	V gene	clone size	CDR3 DNA	CDR3 protein
TRBJ2-2	-	TRBV7-2	-	TGTGCCACTAAGGCACTCTCGTCTTCCACCGGGGAGCTGTTTTTT	CATKALSSSTGELFF
TRBJ2-6	-	TRBV30	few	TGTGCCTGGAGTAGCCAGCGAGCCCCCCAGGTCTCTGGGGCCAACGTCCTGACTTTC	CAWSSQRAPQVSGANVLTF
TRBJ2-7	-	TRBV4-3	-	TGCGCCAGCAGCCAAGATCCCCGGCAGATGTACGAGCAGTACTTC	CASSQDPRQMYEQYF
TRBJ2-7	-	TRBV18	-	TGTGCCAGCTCACCACCGGGGGGACGAGACAGGGCCGAGCAGTACTTC	CASSPPGGRDRAEQYF
TRBJ1-1	-	TRBV20-1	-	TGCAGTGCTAGTCGGGACACTGAAGCTTTCTTT	CSASRDTEAFF
TRBJ1-1	TRBD1	TRBV19	once	TGTGCCAGTAGTGTTACGACAGGGTCGAACACTGAAGCTTTCTTT	CASSVTTGSNTEAFF
TRBJ1-5	-	TRBV7-8	-	TGTGCCAGCAGCCCAGCAACAGGGCTGAACCATTTT	CASSPATGLNHF
TRBJ2-7	TRBD1	TRBV24-1	-	TGTGCCACCAGTGATTCCGACAGGGGAGGACACGAGCAGTACTTC	CATSDSDRGGHEQYF
TRBJ1-2	-	TRBV19	once	TGTGCCAGTAGTCCCCGGACAGTCGAACTAGCTAACTATGGCTACACCTTC	CASSPRTVELANYGYTF
TRBJ1-6	-	TRBV11-2	-	TGTGCCAGCAGCTCGGGCAGCAATAATTCACCCCTCCACTTT	CASSSGSNNSPLHF
TRBJ1-3	-	TRBV3-1/TRBV3-2	-	TGTGCCAGCAGCAATGTGGACCGCTCTGGAAACACCATATATTTT	CASSNVDRSGNTIYF
TRBJ1-1	-	TRBV27	-	TGTGCCAGCAGTTTAGCCGGTCGCACTGAAGCTTTCTTT	CASSLAGRTEAFF
TRBJ1-6	TRBD1	TRBV19	few	TGTGCCAGTAGTATTGACAGGGGCATGTCACCCCTCCACTTT	CASSIDRGMSPLHF
TRBJ1-1	-	TRBV20-1	once	TGCAGTGCTAGAGCGGGCCGTGGCGCTTTCTTT	CSARAGRGAFF
TRBJ2-3	TRBD2	TRBV7-9	once	TGTGCCAGCAGCTCACTAGGCCTAGCGGGGGGCGGATTTACAGATACGCAGTATTTT	CASSSLGLAGGGFTDTQYF
TRBJ2-5	-	TRBV3-1/TRBV3-2	-	TGTGCCAGCAGCCATACGCGGGGCTCGGGGGAGACCCAGTACTTC	CASSHTRGSGETQYF
TRBJ2-3	TRBD2	TRBV30	-	TGTGCCTGGAGTGTTTCTCGCGGGGGGGCAGATACGCAGTATTTT	CAWSVSRGGADTQYF
TRBJ2-5	-	TRBV19	-	TGTGCCAGTAGTCATACAGGGATGGAGACCCAGTACTTC	CASSHTGMETQYF
TRBJ1-5	-	TRBV9	-	TGTGCCAGCAGCGTAGGCGGCAGTTTCAATCAGCCCCAGCATTTT	CASSVGGSFNQPQHF
TRBJ1-2	TRBD1	TRBV4-3	-	TGCGCCAGCAGCCAAGAAGAGGGCGGCGCAGGGGGCATTGACTATGGCTACACCTTC	CASSQEEGGAGGIDYGYTF
TRBJ1-5	TRBD1	TRBV2	-	TGTGCCAGCAGGGGGACAGGGGAAGGTCAGCCCCAGCATTTT	CASRGTGEGQPQHF
TRBJ1-2	-	TRBV20-1	-	TGCAGTGCTGCCCCGGGGGATGGCTACACCTTC	CSAAPGDGYTF
TRBJ2-3	-	TRBV7-2	few	TGTGCCAGCAGCTACAGTGCTAGCACAGATACGCAGTATTTT	CASSYSASTDTQYF
TRBJ1-2	TRBD1	TRBV19	-	TGTGCCAGTAGTCTAACGCAGGGGGGCTATGGCTACACCTTC	CASSLTQGGYGYTF
TRBJ2-7	-	TRBV7-2	-	TGTGCCAGCAGCCTCCGGGACGCCCTTTCCTACGAGCAGTACTTC	CASSLRDALSYEQYF
TRBJ2-5	-	TRBV4-3	once	TGCGCCAGCAGCCAAGATGGGTTCGGGGGCGAAGAGACCCAGTACTTC	CASSQDGFGGEETQYF
TRBJ1-2	-	TRBV6-6	-	TGTGCCAGTGGGACCGCCGAGCGGTATGGCTACACCTTC	CASGTAERYGYTF
TRBJ2-1	-	TRBV21-1	-	TGTGCCAGCAGCAAAACGGGGGGGGAGGTCAATGAGCAGTTCTTC	CASSKTGGEVNEQFF
TRBJ1-1	-	TRBV5-4	-	TGTGCCAGCAGCTCCAATGGGCCGAGTAGTAAAGCTTTCTTT	CASSSNGPSSKAFF
TRBJ1-1	-	TRBV14	-	TGTGCCAGCAGCCCCCCGGGCAGGGCCATGAACACTGAAGCTTTCTTT	CASSPPGRAMNTEAFF
TRBJ2-1	-	TRBV6-5	-	TGTGCCAGCATGGCATTACTGAGCTCCTACAATGAGCAGTTCTTC	CASMALLSSYNEQFF
TRBJ1-4	-	TRBV4-3	-	TGCGCCAGCAGCCAAGAAAGGAAGCTTTCTAATGAAAAACTGTTTTTT	CASSQERKLSNEKLFF
TRBJ1-1	-	TRBV6-4	few	TGTGCCAGCAGCCAGTTGGGGGGAGGGACTGAAGCTTTCTTT	CASSQLGGGTEAFF
TRBJ2-5	-	TRBV2	-	TGTGCCAGCAGCGAGACTGCGGTCCAGGAGACCCAGTACTTC	CASSETAVQETQYF
TRBJ1-3	-	TRBV21-1	-	TGTGCCAGCAGCAAACGGCCAGAAGGACGTCTCTCTGGAAACACCATATATTTT	CASSKRPEGRLSGNTIYF
TRBJ1-1	-	TRBV6-5	-	TGTGCCAGCAGCAATACACAGGGAAGGAGGGAAGCTTTCTTT	CASSNTQGRREAFF
TRBJ1-5	TRBD1	TRBV29-1	few	TGCAGCGTTAGACAGGGGGCTGGTCAGCCCCAGCATTTT	CSVRQGAGQPQHF
TRBJ1-2	TRBD1	TRBV11-3	-	TGTGCCAGCAGCCGGACAGGGATTAATGGCTACACCTTC	CASSRTGINGYTF
TRBJ2-6	-	TRBV6-1	-	TGTGCCAGCAGTGGGGACGGTGGCTCTGGGGCCAACGTCCTGACTTTC	CASSGDGGSGANVLTF
TRBJ2-7	TRBD1	TRBV12-3/TRBV12-4	-	TGTGCCAGCAGTCCCGTGACAGGGTTCGAGCAGTACTTC	CASSPVTGFEQYF
TRBJ2-3	-	TRBV7-2	-	TGTGCCAGCAGCTTCCGGGGGGCGGGGGCAGATACGCAGTATTTT	CASSFRGAGADTQYF
TRBJ1-1	TRBD1	TRBV7-9	-	TGTGCCAGCAGACCCGGGACAGGGTTCCGTACTGAAGCTTTCTTT	CASRPGTGFRTEAFF
TRBJ2-2	-	TRBV5-1	-	TGCGCCAGCAGCTCCAGGGCGGACACCGGGGAGCTGTTTTTT	CASSSRADTGELFF
TRBJ1-3	TRBD1	TRBV18	-	TGTGCCAGCTCACCGGACAGGGTTTCTGGAAACACCATATATTTT	CASSPDRVSGNTIYF
TRBJ2-5	TRBD2	TRBV7-2	-	TGTGCCAGCAGCTTTTACGGGACTAGCGGACGAGAGACCCAGTACTTC	CASSFYGTSGRETQYF
TRBJ1-1	-	TRBV10-2	once	TGCGCCAGCAGTGAGTCAGTAAGGACGCGGGCGGATGAAGCTTTCTTT	CASSESVRTRADEAFF
TRBJ2-1	-	TRBV10-1	-	TGCGCCAGCAGAAATGCGGCAGGACCTCACAATGAGCAGTTCTTC	CASRNAAGPHNEQFF
TRBJ1-1	-	TRBV12-3/TRBV12-4	-	TGTGCCAGCAGTTTGACCACTGAAGCTTTCTTT	CASSLTTEAFF
TRBJ1-2	-	TRBV10-3	-	TGTGCCATCAGTGAGTACGGGAAAGGGCGAGATGGCTACACCTTC	CAISEYGKGRDGYTF
TRBJ1-5	-	TRBV12-3/TRBV12-4	-	TGTGCCAGCAGAGGGGCTCAGCCCCAGCATTTT	CASRGAQPQHF
TRBJ1-2	-	TRBV10-2	once	TGCGCCAGCGGGCGGGAGGAGAACTATGGCTACACCTTC	CASGREENYGYTF
TRBJ1-2	-	TRBV6-5	-	TGTGCCAGCTGTAAACCCTCGGGCCGCTACACCTTC	CASCKPSGRYTF
TRBJ2-7	TRBD2	TRBV12-5	-	TGTGCTAGTGGTAGCGGGAACTCCTACGAGCAGTACTTC	CASGSGNSYEQYF
TRBJ2-7	TRBD1	TRBV18	-	TGTGCCAGCTCACCTCTGGACAGGGGTACGTACGAGCAGTACTTC	CASSPLDRGTYEQYF
TRBJ2-1	-	TRBV7-2	-	TGTGCCAGCAGCTTCCGGGACACTGCCCCACCAGGTGAGCAGTTCTTC	CASSFRDTAPPGEQFF